This T cell receptor beta chain was documented in a study of shared clonotypes between healthy human individuals. Overall study: There were three CD4 naive, three CD4 memory, two CD8 naive and one CD8 memory plates per donor.

Concerning this clone itself: Its antigen is unidentified.

This was a deep-level run. The table came from immunoSEQ multiplex PCR; TCRdb's copy has only in-frame clones and leaves some out. Of about 2 million clones listed, about 95% were seen once; the top ten hold more than 0.9%. Cells designated naive CD8 were CD45RO-negative and were positively selected for CCR7, with terminally differentiated effector memory CD45RA+ cells excluded. General observations from the study: Incomplete sequencing of sorted subsets was indicated by rarefaction despite large depth.

The sequence was collected from a man younger than 35 in good health. Material for sequencing was naive CD8+ T cells sorted from blood.

DNA of the CDR3: TGTGCCAGCAGTTTATCGTGGGGGGATAGGTACCAAGAGACCCAGTACTTC. Protein product: CASSLSWGDRYQETQYF. The chain carries TRBV27 and TRBJ2-5; D may be TRBD2 (6 bases). This CDR3 spans 17 amino acids. The V gene's germline CDR1 is MNHEY and CDR2 SMNVEV (reference sequence). The V and J ends lost 0 bases and 0 bases respectively, with 14 bases between them.